Presented here are 23 T cell receptor beta chains from one specimen sequenced in a study of T cell repertoires in cytomegalovirus infection. Their antigens remain unidentified. TCRdb analysed the reads with MiXCR anew, one entry per CDR3 protein. The top ten clones hold around 15% of a sample with approximately 990,000 distinct CDR3 sequences, roughly 30% of them seen once. This material consisted of cultured CD8+ T cells from PBMCs, taken from culture after CMV antigen stimulation. These receptors were taken from a human donor in good health (CMV status not recorded). Some clones in this sample may be carry-over from other donors' samples.

The chain uses TRBV5-5 and TRBJ1-5; D not certain. Trimming shortened V by 1 base and J by 1 base, and 6 bases separated the two germline ends. The CDR3 spans 14 residues. Germline V gene sequence: CDR1 SGHKS, CDR2 YYEKEE (reference sequence). The CDR3 loop is CASSLYPSNQPQHF. In DNA, the CDR3 is TGTGCCAGCAGCTTGTACCCCAGCAATCAGCCCCAGCATTTT.

Only a few counts were recorded for this clonotype. The chain has TRBV29-1 and TRBJ2-6; D gene unclear. This CDR3 comprises 13 residues. Between the trimmed V and J ends, which lost 5 bases and 0 bases, there was a span of 5 bases. Per the germline V gene, CDR1 is SQVTM and CDR2 is ANQGSEA. Written as DNA, the CDR3 is TGCAGCGTTCTGAGCTCTGGGGCCAACGTCCTGACTTTC. This codes for CSVLSSGANVLTF.

A few counts support this clonotype. The chain carries TRBV27 and TRBJ1-1; D might be TRBD1 (6 bases). The V gene lost 10 bases and the J gene lost 2 bases, with 14 bases spanning the gap. Germline CDR1 is MNHEY and CDR2 is SMNVEV (reference sequence). There are 13 residues in the CDR3. CDR3 nucleotide sequence: TGTGCCACCCAGACAGGACCCAACACTGAAGCTTTCTTT. This codes for CATQTGPNTEAFF.

This clonotype showed up just a few times. V gene TRBV5-6 combines with J gene TRBJ2-1; D is possibly TRBD2 (6 bases). Per the germline V gene, CDR1 is SGHDT and CDR2 is YYEEEE. V was shortened by 7 bases and J by 8 bases, with 19 bases between the two germline ends. The length of the CDR3 is 14 residues. DNA for the CDR3: TGTGCCAGCCGGGCGGGGAGCCTTAGCGATGAGCAGTTCTTC. It specifies CASRAGSLSDEQFF.

There are a few counts of this clonotype. This chain connects TRBV18 to TRBJ1-5; D ambiguous. Germline V gene lookup returns CDR1 KGHSH and CDR2 LQKENI. The CDR3 is made up of 17 amino acids. Deletions cut 1 base from V and 0 bases from J, with 13 bases between. The CDR3 nucleotides read TGTGCCAGCTCACCACTTATGGTCGAATATAGCAATCAGCCCCAGCATTTT. Its translation: CASSPLMVEYSNQPQHF.

This clonotype turned up a few times. The chain employs TRBV7-9 and TRBJ2-2; 7 bases match TRBD1. CDR1 and CDR2 (germline): SEHNR, FQNEAQ (reference sequence). Trimming cost V 5 bases and J 0 bases; bases outside gene matches: 15. This CDR3 region has 19 residues. The DNA of the CDR3 is TGTGCCAGCAGCCCCCGGGACAGTCTGCGAGGGGCGAACACCGGGGAGCTGTTTTTT. It codes for CASSPRDSLRGANTGELFF.

This clonotype appeared once. The V gene is TRBV7-9, the J gene TRBJ2-3, with a possible D match to TRBD2 (6 bases). V was shortened by 7 bases and J by 3 bases, with 17 bases between the two germline ends. From germline, CDR1 is SEHNR and CDR2 FQNEAQ (reference sequence). The CDR3 sequence is 15 residues long. This chain's CDR3 is CASTPFGGKTDTQYF. CDR3 nucleotide sequence: TGTGCCAGCACCCCTTTTGGGGGGAAAACAGATACGCAGTATTTT.

This clonotype has more than one count but fewer than ten. The gene calls are TRBV7-6 and TRBJ2-5; D is uncertain. The V and J ends lost 2 bases and 3 bases respectively, with 7 bases between them. Germline V CDR1 and CDR2: SGHVS, FNYEAQ. This CDR3 is 13 amino acids long. The CDR3 DNA reads TGTGCCAGCAGCTTAATGGACGAAGAGACCCAGTACTTC. The encoded protein is CASSLMDEETQYF.

In its sample, this clonotype was seen a few times. This chain links TRBV12-3 or TRBV12-4 with TRBJ1-5; D remains ambiguous. CDR3 length: 14 residues. V dropped 2 bases and J dropped 0 bases, with 5 bases sitting between them. CDR3 sequence: CASSLWNSNQPQHF. CDR3 coding DNA: TGTGCCAGCAGTTTATGGAATAGCAATCAGCCCCAGCATTTT.

The rearrangement links TRBV7-3 to TRBJ2-3, with 9 bases matching TRBD2. V was clipped by 5 bases and J by 1 base; unmatched bases: 7. The CDR3 has 16 amino acids. Germline loops: CDR1 SGHTA, CDR2 FQGTGA. CDR3 in DNA: TGTGCCAGCAGCCGAGGGACTAGCCGGGGCACAGATACGCAGTATTTT. Translation: CASSRGTSRGTDTQYF.

The DNA of the CDR3 is TGTGCCAGCAGTTCGCCTAGGGACAGGGGGCTTTTGGCTGAAGCTTTCTTT. Translation: CASSSPRDRGLLAEAFF. This chain uses TRBV12-3 or TRBV12-4 with TRBJ1-1; 12 bases fit TRBD1. The V gene end was trimmed by 4 bases and the J gene end by 6 bases; junction bases not matched to a gene: 12. The CDR3 consists of 17 residues.

Notes on this clonotype: One end of the junction is discordant with germline, which a read error may explain. The chain carries TRBV20-1 and TRBJ2-1; 7 nucleotides agree with TRBD1. The CDR3 has 14 residues. Germline-derived CDR1 and CDR2 are DFQATT and SNEGSKA (reference sequence). The CDR3 bases are TGCAGTGCCCCGGGACAGCCTTCCTGCAATGAGCAGTTCTTC. This gives the protein CSAPGQPSCNEQFF.

This clonotype has only a few counts. The V gene is TRBV5-5, the J gene TRBJ2-7, with 10 bases lining up with TRBD1. There are 16 residues in the CDR3. Trimming at V came to 2 bases and at J to 2 bases, leaving 7 bases not matched to a gene. The V gene's germline CDR1 is SGHKS and CDR2 YYEKEE (reference sequence). The CDR3 coding sequence is TGTGCCAGCAGCTTTGGTCCCGGGACAGGGGCCTACGAGCAGTACGTC. Amino acids: CASSFGPGTGAYEQYV.

Of note for this clonotype: At one of its ends the junction is not consistent with the germline gene, which may arise from a read error. In DNA form, the CDR3 reads TGTGCCAGCAGTTTATCCATTTATAAGAACTCCTACGATGAGCAGTTCTTC. This translates into CASSLSIYKNSYDEQFF. This chain uses TRBV28 with TRBJ2-1; no definite D call. CDR1 and CDR2 from the germline V gene are MDHEN and SYDVKM. The CDR3 totals 17 residues.

This clonotype was detected only a few times. The chain combines TRBV6-2 or TRBV6-3 with TRBJ2-5; no reliable D call. This CDR3 region has 12 residues. Deletions cut 8 bases from V and 13 bases from J, with 20 bases between. Germline loops: CDR1 MNHEY, CDR2 SVGEGT. The CDR3 nucleotides read TGTGCCAGCGAAAGTGGAGACACCCAATTGTACTTC. Translating gives CASESGDTQLYF.

The J gene is TRBJ2-5, the V gene TRBV25-1; D remains unclear. Germline CDR1 reads MGHDK; CDR2 reads SYGVNS. This CDR3 is 13 amino acids long. The V end lost 4 bases, the J end lost 2 bases, and 8 bases lay between the germline ends. The CDR3 coding sequence is TGTGCCAGCAGTGTCAATTATCAAGAGACCCAGTACTTC. This sequence encodes CASSVNYQETQYF.

This clonotype has a count of ten or more. The rearrangement joins TRBV7-8 to TRBJ2-1; 8 bases line up with TRBD2. The CDR3 has 15 amino acids. CDR1 SGHVS and CDR2 FQNEAQ come from the germline V gene. V lost 5 bases to trimming and J lost 6 bases; unmatched junction nucleotides: 9. CDR3 bases: TGTGCCAGCAGCCCCAGACGGGGGGGGCCCAATGAGCAGTTCTTC. Translating it yields CASSPRRGGPNEQFF.

This clonotype was recorded a few times. The V and J genes are TRBV6-5 and TRBJ2-6, with TRBD1 matching 7 bases. Per germline, CDR1 MNHEY and CDR2 SVGAGI. The CDR3 is 17 amino acids. V shed 4 bases, J shed 0 bases, and the junction held 6 bases outside the gene matches. The CDR3 sequence: CASSLDRYSSGANVLTF. The CDR3 DNA follows: TGTGCCAGCAGTTTGGACAGGTATTCCTCTGGGGCCAACGTCCTGACTTTC.

The chain carries TRBV10-3 and TRBJ2-7, with TRBD2 matching over 11 bases. The CDR3 spans 15 residues. Per germline, CDR1 ENHRY and CDR2 SYGVKD. V gave up 5 bases and J gave up 1 base; unmatched junction bases: 4. CDR3 in DNA: TGTGCCATCAGTTCCGGGACTAGCGGATCCTACGAGCAGTACTTC. Encoded protein: CAISSGTSGSYEQYF.

The chain employs TRBV15 and TRBJ1-5; TRBD1 might be the D (5 bases). V shed 0 bases and J shed 3 bases, with 12 bases lying between them. Germline CDR1 and CDR2: LNHNV and YYDKDF (reference sequence). CDR3 length: 16 residues. Written as DNA, the CDR3 is TGTGCCACCAGCAGAGATGGCTGGGGCGACAATCAGCCCCAGCATTTT. Translating it yields CATSRDGWGDNQPQHF.

The J gene is TRBJ1-2, the V gene TRBV7-9; the D gene is possibly TRBD1 (5 bases). The CDR3 totals 18 residues. CDR1 is SEHNR and CDR2 is FQNEAQ in the germline V gene (reference sequence). Trimming left V 0 bases short and J 2 bases short, with 19 bases between. CDR3 nucleotides: TGTGCCAGCAGCTTAGCGTATCCCGTTCCGGGACGGAACTATGGCTACACCTTC. Protein sequence: CASSLAYPVPGRNYGYTF.

The table lists this clonotype with a count of one. The J gene is TRBJ1-4, the V gene TRBV12-3 or TRBV12-4; D may be TRBD1 (5 bases). Trimming removed 5 bases at V and 4 bases at J, with 14 bases between. The CDR3 loop spans 15 amino acids. The CDR3 loop reads CASSISGQSNEKLFF. CDR3 nucleotides: TGTGCCAGCAGTATTTCAGGGCAGAGTAATGAAAAACTGTTTTTT.

The table lists this clonotype with a few counts. This rearrangement joins TRBV7-9 to TRBJ1-6, with 7 bases that match TRBD1. Germline CDR1 SEHNR, CDR2 FQNEAQ (reference sequence). V lost 6 bases to trimming and J lost 7 bases; unmatched junction nucleotides: 9. This CDR3 has 15 amino acids. The CDR3, as DNA: TGTGCCAGCAGTCGCGGGACAGTCCGGAATTCACCCCTCCACTTT. It is translated as CASSRGTVRNSPLHF.